This record covers a single T cell receptor beta chain. This sample was taken from a study of blood T cell repertoires in COVID-19. Overall study context: Some COVID-19 samples were acute and others convalescent; all came from the United States, Italy and Spain. Sources were T cells, B-cell-depleted T cells, or PBMCs; the material itself was cDNA or gDNA.

Per germline, CDR1 LGHDT and CDR2 YNNKEL (reference sequence). This CDR3 is 14 amino acids long. V was clipped by 4 bases and J by 9 bases, with 16 bases between them. Clones were sequenced by immunoSEQ multiplex PCR, and TCRdb holds only the in-frame ones, with some missing. The data show about 110,000 clones, with roughly 84% seen just once and around 4.4% held by the top ten. Material for sequencing was peripheral blood. This clonotype originated in a human donor in a cohort sampled during active COVID-19. J is TRBJ2-1 and V is TRBV3-1 (or the pseudogene TRBV3-2); D call uncertain. This chain's CDR3 is CASSPLQAATEQFF. CDR3 bases: TGTGCCAGCAGCCCTCTTCAGGCAGCAACTGAGCAGTTCTTC.